Shown below are 3 T cell receptor beta chains from a single sample sequenced in a study of siplizumab effects on memory and regulatory T cells. TCRdb keeps only in-frame clones here, not all; method: immunoSEQ multiplex PCR. The sample records 110,000 or so clones, around 93% being singletons. What was sequenced was non-Treg CD4+ T cells sorted from blood. Receptors were obtained from a human donor in good health.

V usage is TRBV7-2 and J usage is TRBJ2-7, with 7 bases aligning to TRBD1. Germline V gene data show CDR1 as SGHTA and CDR2 as FQGNSA. V lost 0 bases to trimming and J lost 1 base; unmatched junction nucleotides: 6. CDR3 length equals 16 residues. CDR3 coding DNA: TGTGCCAGCAGCTTAGCTACCAGACAGGGATCCTACGAGCAGTACTTC. It yields the protein CASSLATRQGSYEQYF. Using reference TRBV7-2 and TRBJ2-7 for the parts outside the CDR3, the full variable domain is GAGVSQSPSNKVTEKGKDVELRCDPISGHTALYWYRQSLGQGLEFLIYFQGNSAPDKSGLPSDRFSAERTGGSVSTLTIQRTQQEDSAVYLCASSLATRQGSYEQYFGPGTRLTVT.

The V and J genes are TRBV5-4 and TRBJ2-1; 9 bases agree with TRBD2. The ends lost 4 bases at V and 3 bases at J; junction bases unmatched: 8. Germline-derived CDR1 and CDR2 are SGHNT and YYREEE (reference sequence). This CDR3 is 16 amino acids long. CDR3 region: CASSAAGGTYYNEQFF. The CDR3 DNA reads TGTGCCAGCAGCGCGGCGGGGGGGACTTACTACAATGAGCAGTTCTTC.

The genes are TRBV11-2 and TRBJ2-3, with 7 bases fitting TRBD1. Germline V gives CDR1 SGHAT, CDR2 FQNNGV. Unmatched junction bases numbered 10, after V lost 1 base and J lost 3 bases. The CDR3 is 17 amino acids. CDR3 DNA: TGTGCCAGCAGCTTAGTCCCAGGGGGACAGCTGACAGATACGCAGTATTTT. It is translated as CASSLVPGGQLTDTQYF.